Listed here are 18 T cell receptor beta chains from one sample, sequenced in a study of OX40 agonist ivuxolimab in advanced cancers. This table comes from immunoSEQ multiplex PCR, and its TCRdb copy is limited to in-frame clones, with some not included. The sample contains roughly 42,000 clones, 86% of which appear only once. This specimen was CD4+ or CD8+ T cells sorted from blood, taken in a trial of the OX40 agonist ivuxolimab. The receptors derive from an adult with an advanced solid tumor such as melanoma, head and neck, liver or kidney cancer.

This clone was observed once. CDR3 DNA sequence: TGTGCCAGCACCCGGGGGGCAAGGGGCTACACCTTC. This sequence encodes CASTRGARGYTF. The gene calls are TRBV6-5 and TRBJ1-2; D might be TRBD1 (6 bases). Germline V gives CDR1 MNHEY, CDR2 SVGAGI. With 7 bases removed from V and 8 bases from J, the gap between germline ends came to 14 bases. This CDR3 has 12 amino acids.

The rearrangement joins TRBV13 to TRBJ2-7, with D possibly TRBD1 on 5 matching bases. V was trimmed by 3 bases and J by 6 bases, leaving 15 bases between them. Germline CDR1 and CDR2: PRHDT and FYEKMQ (reference sequence). There are 14 residues in the CDR3. CDR3 residues: CASSFPTDSGEQYF. The CDR3 DNA is TGTGCCAGCAGCTTCCCGACAGATTCTGGCGAGCAGTACTTC.

The chain carries TRBV7-6 and TRBJ2-6, with TRBD1 matching over 8 bases. V was pared by 7 bases and J by 0 bases, with 23 bases of the junction left unmatched. This CDR3 is 22 amino acids long. CDR1 is SGHVS and CDR2 is FNYEAQ in the germline V gene. The CDR3, as DNA: TGTGCCAGCACAAACAGTTGGGGACAGGAGTTATTGGGGACCTCTGGGGCCAACGTCCTGACTTTC. Translated: CASTNSWGQELLGTSGANVLTF.

The chain is built from TRBV6-1 and TRBJ2-2; 10 positions agree with TRBD1. Germline assignment: CDR1 MNHNS and CDR2 SASEGT. The junction had 15 bases not matched to a gene; V was cut back by 4 bases and J by 10 bases. The CDR3 extends over 17 amino acids. CDR3 in DNA: TGTGCCAGCAGTGCTCCGAGGGGGACAGGGGTCGGGCAGGAGCTGTTTTTT. This codes for CASSAPRGTGVGQELFF.

The chain recombines TRBV4-2 with TRBJ2-7; D remains ambiguous. V dropped 3 bases and J dropped 0 bases, with 3 bases sitting between them. The CDR3 runs 12 residues. The germline gives CDR1 LGHNA, CDR2 YNFKEQ. The CDR3 is CASSQSSYEQYF. DNA for the CDR3: TGTGCCAGCAGCCAGAGCTCCTACGAGCAGTACTTC.

V is TRBV19 and J is TRBJ2-7, with D tentatively TRBD2 (7 bases). Deletions cut 1 base from V and 3 bases from J, with 13 bases between. This CDR3 comprises 15 residues. CDR1 and CDR2 from the germline V gene are LNHDA and SQIVND (reference sequence). The CDR3 protein is CASSIGAGAHYEQYF. CDR3 DNA sequence: TGTGCCAGTAGTATAGGGGCGGGGGCGCACTACGAGCAGTACTTC. Full variable domain (remainder filled in from reference TRBV19 and TRBJ2-7): DGGITQSPKYLFRKEGQNVTLSCEQNLNHDAMYWYRQDPGQGLRLIYYSQIVNDFQKGDIAEGYSVSREKKESFPLTVTSAQKNPTAFYLCASSIGAGAHYEQYFGPGTRLTVT.

This clone was picked up one time. Here the CDR3 DNA reads TGCAGTGCTCACCTACCTGAAAAACTGTTTTTT. Protein product: CSAHLPEKLFF. V and J are TRBV20-1 and TRBJ1-4; D gene uncertain. The V and J ends lost 5 bases and 7 bases respectively, with 8 bases between them. The CDR3 is 11 residues long. Germline V gives CDR1 DFQATT, CDR2 SNEGSKA (reference sequence).

This clone was detected only a few times. The missing conserved phenylalanine or tryptophan at the end of this CDR3 makes a read error likely. V is TRBV11-2 and J is TRBJ1-6; no reliable D call. The CDR3 is 12 residues long. Germline V gives CDR1 SGHAT, CDR2 FQNNGV. Between the trimmed V and J ends, which lost 4 bases and 10 bases, there was a span of 8 bases. CDR3 in DNA: TGTGCCAGCAGCTCGGAGGGATCACCCCTCCACCTT. Translating gives CASSSEGSPLHL.

This sequence joins TRBV11-3 and TRBJ2-2; D might be TRBD1 (6 bases). The germline V and J ends were trimmed by 6 bases and 5 bases, with 10 bases remaining between them. The germline gives CDR1 SGHNT, CDR2 YENEEA. The CDR3 has 13 amino acids. In nucleotides, the CDR3 is TGTGCCAGCAGGAGGGGGAGAACCGGGGAGCTGTTTTTT. Its translation is CASRRGRTGELFF.

This clone is a singleton in its sample. The chain joins TRBV19 to TRBJ2-6, with TRBD1 identical over 9 bases. V trimming: 6 bases; J trimming: 0 bases; junction bases outside the gene matches: 3. The germline CDR1 and CDR2 sequences are LNHDA and SQIVND (reference sequence). This CDR3 has 16 amino acids. CDR3 coding DNA: TGTGCCAGTAGACAGGGGGCTTACTCTGGGGCCAACGTCCTGACTTTC. It codes for CASRQGAYSGANVLTF.

Notes on this clone: Compared with germline, one end of the junction differs, possibly owing to a read error. J is TRBJ1-1 and V is TRBV25-1, with D perhaps TRBD1 (6 bases). The CDR3 runs to 12 residues. The germline V gene has CDR1 MGHDK and CDR2 SYGVNS. The DNA for the CDR3 is TGTGCCAGCAGTCTCGGGGACACCGAAGCTTTCTTT. It is translated as CASSLGDTEAFF.

The rearrangement links TRBV7-2 to TRBJ2-1; possibly TRBD2 for D (5 bases). Germline assignment: CDR1 SGHTA and CDR2 FQGNSA. The CDR3 is 14 residues long. The V gene lost 5 bases and the J gene lost 7 bases, with 15 bases spanning the gap. The CDR3 spells CASSNPSWRNEQFF. The CDR3 DNA reads TGTGCCAGCAGCAATCCTAGCTGGCGGAATGAGCAGTTCTTC. Complete variable domain (other parts from reference TRBV7-2 and TRBJ2-1): GAGVSQSPSNKVTEKGKDVELRCDPISGHTALYWYRQSLGQGLEFLIYFQGNSAPDKSGLPSDRFSAERTGGSVSTLTIQRTQQEDSAVYLCASSNPSWRNEQFFGPGTRLTVL.

CDR3 loop: CASSLSASFTDTQYF. CDR3 nucleotide sequence: TGTGCCAGCAGCTTATCCGCTTCCTTCACAGATACGCAGTATTTT. This chain joins TRBV7-7 and TRBJ2-3; D remains unclear. The ends were cut back, 2 bases at V and 2 bases at J, with 11 bases in the middle. Germline lookup yields CDR1 SSHAT and CDR2 FNYEAQ (reference sequence). The CDR3 has 15 residues.

The chain links TRBV9 to TRBJ2-7; 7 nucleotides agree with TRBD1. Germline V gives CDR1 SGDLS, CDR2 YYNGEE. Germline trimming cut 2 bases from V and 0 bases from J; bases unmatched to any gene: 2. There are 14 residues in the CDR3. As DNA, the CDR3 is TGTGCCAGCAGCGTCACAGGGGCCTCCTACGAGCAGTACTTC. This gives the protein CASSVTGASYEQYF.

V gene TRBV5-4 combines with J gene TRBJ1-1; 9 bases fit TRBD1. V lost 3 bases and J lost 4; bases outside the gene matches: 10. The germline V gene encodes CDR1 SGHNT and CDR2 YYREEE (reference sequence). The CDR3 extends over 16 amino acids. The CDR3 region is CASSSERTGVSTEAFF. CDR3 bases: TGTGCCAGCAGCTCCGAACGGACAGGGGTGAGCACTGAAGCTTTCTTT.

The chain carries TRBV27 and TRBJ2-1, with TRBD1 identical over 8 bases. V gave up 5 bases and J gave up 12 bases; unmatched junction bases: 9. The CDR3 consists of 13 residues. Germline V CDR1 and CDR2: MNHEY, SMNVEV (reference sequence). The chain's CDR3 is CASSPQGAVGQFF. CDR3 bases: TGTGCCAGCAGTCCCCAGGGGGCCGTGGGGCAGTTCTTC.

This clone was detected only a few times. The rearrangement uses TRBV9 and TRBJ1-1; perhaps TRBD1 as D (6 bases). Germline V gene data show CDR1 as SGDLS and CDR2 as YYNGEE. The V and J ends lost 4 bases and 5 bases respectively, with 12 bases between them. This CDR3 spans 13 amino acids. The CDR3 DNA reads as TGTGCCAGCAGCCCTGGAGGGGGTACTGAAGCTTTCTTT. This translates into CASSPGGGTEAFF.

This clone has only one observation. The DNA of the CDR3 is TGTGCCAGCAGCTTAGCTCGCGGCGGGGGGCCGAACAATGAGCAGTTCTTC. Its protein is CASSLARGGGPNNEQFF. V usage is TRBV7-8 and J usage is TRBJ2-1; 8 bases are shared with TRBD2. Germline V gene data show CDR1 as SGHVS and CDR2 as FQNEAQ. Germline trimming cut 0 bases from V and 5 bases from J; bases unmatched to any gene: 9. The CDR3 extends over 17 amino acids.